The next 30 T cell receptor beta chains were all read from a single sample in a study of T cells in Graves' hyperthyroidism and ophthalmopathy. The investigators amplified TCR beta CDR3 regions from RNA transcripts. Researchers ran a first-round RT-PCR on the TCR CDR3 using the HTBI primer set. MiXCR, applied by TCRdb to the multiplex PCR reads, yields one record per CDR3 protein. The sample holds a few hundred thousand distinct CDR3 sequences, approximately 15% seen once. Source material: blood. Receptors were obtained from a woman between 18 and 29 years old with Graves' hyperthyroidism.

There are a few counts of this clonotype. A read error may be the cause here, since a much bigger clone is one base away. V is TRBV7-2 and J is TRBJ1-2; possibly TRBD1 for D (5 bases). Germline lookup yields CDR1 SGHTA and CDR2 FQGNSA. This CDR3 comprises 12 residues. V was pared by 5 bases and J by 6 bases, with 10 bases between. The DNA of the CDR3 is TGTGCCAGCAGCCTAGGGGCAGATGGCTACACCTTC. Translating it yields CASSLGADGYTF.

The CDR3 sequence is CATSDSNYRGDTQYF. The CDR3 nucleotides are TGTGCCACCAGTGACTCGAATTACAGGGGAGATACGCAGTATTTT. The chain links TRBV24-1 to TRBJ2-3, with TRBD1 identical over 7 bases. This CDR3 has 15 residues. The V and J ends lost 4 bases and 5 bases, in that order; junction bases with no gene match: 8. Germline V CDR1 and CDR2: KGHDR, SFDVKD.

This clonotype was counted many times. This chain uses TRBV28 with TRBJ2-7, with D possibly TRBD2 on 7 matching bases. The CDR3 length is 15 residues. The germline CDR1 and CDR2 sequences are MDHEN and SYDVKM. V was clipped by 5 bases and J by 3 bases, with 17 bases between them. The CDR3 nucleotides are TGTGCCAGCAGTAGCCCTAGGGGGGGAAACTACGAGCAGTACTTC. Protein sequence: CASSSPRGGNYEQYF.

This clonotype was seen only a few times. The chain joins TRBV28 to TRBJ1-4, with TRBD1 matching 7 bases. V shed 5 bases and J 3 bases; nucleotides not matched to a gene: 6. CDR1 and CDR2 (germline): MDHEN, SYDVKM. The CDR3 is made up of 15 amino acids. The CDR3 loop is CASSHATGANEKLFF. In DNA form, the CDR3 reads TGTGCCAGCAGTCACGCCACAGGGGCTAATGAAAAACTGTTTTTT.

In this sample, this clonotype turned up a few times. The chain carries TRBV7-8 and TRBJ2-3, with a possible D match to TRBD2 (6 bases). Germline lookup yields CDR1 SGHVS and CDR2 FQNEAQ. Trimming removed 0 bases at V and 4 bases at J, with 14 bases between. The CDR3 consists of 16 residues. CDR3 DNA: TGTGCCAGCAGCTTAGCGGGGGGTCTGAGATCAGATACGCAGTATTTT. Translation: CASSLAGGLRSDTQYF.

This clonotype was found many times. In nucleotides, the CDR3 is TGTGCCAGCAGCCAACGGAGCGGGAGGGAAGGCACAGATACGCAGTATTTT. Translated: CASSQRSGREGTDTQYF. The V and J genes are TRBV3-1 and TRBJ2-3; 10 bases match TRBD2. This CDR3 is 17 amino acids long. After removal of 2 bases from V and 1 base from J, the junction contained 6 bases not matched to a gene. CDR1 LGHDT and CDR2 YNNKEL come from the germline V gene (reference sequence).

This chain connects TRBV7-8 to TRBJ2-1; possibly TRBD1 for D (6 bases). Germline assignment: CDR1 SGHVS and CDR2 FQNEAQ. Trimming took off 2 bases at V and 3 bases at J, with 14 bases between the two ends. The CDR3 sequence is 16 residues long. CDR3 protein: CASSLKQGIDYNEQFF. DNA of the CDR3: TGTGCCAGCAGCTTAAAGCAGGGGATCGACTACAATGAGCAGTTCTTC.

This clonotype was seen a few times. CDR3 in amino acids: CASSSTGVNEKLFF. The CDR3 DNA reads TGTGCCAGCAGTTCAACAGGGGTGAATGAAAAACTGTTTTTT. This chain uses TRBV7-3 with TRBJ1-4; 7 nucleotides align to TRBD1. The V gene's germline CDR1 is SGHTA and CDR2 FQGTGA. V was clipped by 6 bases and J by 5 bases; unmatched bases: 6. The CDR3 loop spans 14 amino acids.

V usage is TRBV6-2 or TRBV6-3 and J usage is TRBJ2-1; 12 positions agree with TRBD2. V lost 6 bases to trimming and J lost 8 bases; unmatched junction nucleotides: 5. This CDR3 contains 14 residues. Looked up from germline, CDR1 is MNHEY and CDR2 is SVGEGT. The CDR3 coding sequence is TGTGCCAGCAGGTCTAGCGGGAGGGTCGATGAGCAGTTCTTC. The encoded protein is CASRSSGRVDEQFF.

This clonotype appeared many times. This chain joins TRBV19 and TRBJ1-1, with TRBD1 as a possible D gene (5 bases). The CDR3 consists of 14 residues. Germline V gene sequence: CDR1 LNHDA, CDR2 SQIVND (reference sequence). Trimming pared 7 bases from V and 0 bases from J, leaving 12 bases between. In DNA, the CDR3 is TGTGCCAGTACCGCGGGACGGGTGAACACTGAAGCTTTCTTT. This codes for CASTAGRVNTEAFF.

This clonotype has just a few counts. A much larger clone sits a single nucleotide away, making a read error possible. The chain has TRBV2 and TRBJ1-1, with a possible D match to TRBD1 (5 bases). With 5 bases removed from V and 1 base from J, the gap between germline ends came to 11 bases. There are 14 residues in the CDR3. Germline assignment: CDR1 SNHLY and CDR2 FYNNEI. The CDR3 DNA sequence: TGTGCCAGCAGTAGGGGACCGGCGAACACTGAAGCTTTCTTT. Protein sequence: CASSRGPANTEAFF.

The V call is TRBV6-2 or TRBV6-3, the J call TRBJ2-1; 14 bases align to TRBD2. The germline V gene encodes CDR1 MNHEY and CDR2 SVGEGT. CDR3 length equals 17 residues. The J segment lost 9 bases and the V segment lost 3 bases, leaving 10 bases of the junction unmatched. The CDR3 DNA reads as TGTGCCAGCAGTTATGGGACTAGCGGGGGAATCTTTAGTGAGCAGTTCTTC. Its translation: CASSYGTSGGIFSEQFF.

On this clonotype: This may be a read error: a much more frequent sequence differs by one nucleotide. Here the CDR3 omits its conserved ending phenylalanine or tryptophan, so a read error is the likely source. The chain uses TRBV20-1 and TRBJ2-1; D unresolved. The CDR3 contains 11 residues. V was shortened by 5 bases and J by 4 bases, with 6 bases between the two germline ends. Germline V lookup: CDR1 DFQATT, CDR2 SNEGSKA (reference sequence). The CDR3 loop is CSADMYNEQFS. Written as DNA, the CDR3 is TGCAGTGCTGACATGTACAATGAGCAGTTCTCC.

This clonotype was observed a few times. The CDR3 DNA follows: TGTGCCAGCAGCTCCGGGACTAGGCCCTACGAGCAGTACTTC. Translating gives CASSSGTRPYEQYF. The chain employs TRBV7-2 and TRBJ2-7; 8 bases line up with TRBD2. Germline assignment: CDR1 SGHTA and CDR2 FQGNSA. CDR3 length equals 14 residues. Losses at the gene ends were 4 bases for V and 2 bases for J; bases not matched to a gene: 4.

In its sample, this clonotype was seen a few times. The CDR3 DNA reads TGTGCCAGCAGCTCCCCTTGGGACAGGGAGAACAATGAGCAGTTCTTC. It codes for CASSSPWDRENNEQFF. The chain couples TRBV5-8 to TRBJ2-1; 9 positions match TRBD1. V lost 3 bases and J lost 5; bases outside the gene matches: 9. This CDR3 has 16 amino acids. Germline V gene data show CDR1 as SGHTS and CDR2 as YDEGEE.

This sequence joins TRBV28 and TRBJ1-3; D is ambiguous. V shed 10 bases and J shed 0 bases, with 19 bases lying between them. CDR1 and CDR2 (germline): MDHEN, SYDVKM. The CDR3 totals 16 residues. The CDR3 DNA reads TGTGCCAACCACCGGAGAAGGACCAGCTCTGGAAACACCATATATTTT. This encodes CANHRRRTSSGNTIYF.

This clonotype was recorded many times. V and J are TRBV5-1 and TRBJ2-7; 7 bases align to TRBD1. The V segment lost 2 bases and the J segment 6 bases; nucleotides outside the gene matches: 11. Germline loops: CDR1 SGHRS, CDR2 YFSETQ. CDR3 length: 15 amino acids. CDR3 nucleotides: TGCGCCAGCAGCTTTGACAGGGATTGGGCAGGCGAGCAGTACTTC. It encodes CASSFDRDWAGEQYF.

This clonotype appeared a few times. V and J are TRBV5-1 and TRBJ1-2, with no clear D. V was cut by 3 bases and J by 2 bases, with 8 bases left in between. The CDR3 has 13 amino acids. Looked up from germline, CDR1 is SGHRS and CDR2 is YFSETQ. CDR3 sequence (DNA): TGCGCCAGCAGCTCTGAGATGAACTATGGCTACACCTTC. Translation gives CASSSEMNYGYTF.

This clonotype was observed many times. J is TRBJ2-7 and V is TRBV27; 13 bases agree with TRBD2. The CDR3 loop spans 17 amino acids. CDR1 is MNHEY, CDR2 SMNVEV, per germline (reference sequence). Trimming at V came to 3 bases and at J to 0 bases, leaving 5 bases not matched to a gene. The CDR3: CASSFRTSGRLSYEQYF. CDR3 coding DNA: TGTGCCAGCAGTTTCAGGACTAGCGGGAGACTCTCCTACGAGCAGTACTTC.

This clonotype was recorded many times. The V call is TRBV9, the J call TRBJ2-7; the D is unclear. Per the germline V gene, CDR1 is SGDLS and CDR2 is YYNGEE. The germline V and J ends were trimmed by 3 bases and 1 base, with 8 bases remaining between them. The CDR3 spans 13 residues. CDR3 sequence: CASSEAPSYEQYF. The CDR3 DNA is TGTGCCAGCAGCGAGGCCCCTTCCTACGAGCAGTACTTC.

V gene TRBV13 combines with J gene TRBJ2-1; 9 bases are shared with TRBD2. The CDR3 is 20 residues long. The germline CDR1 and CDR2 sequences are PRHDT and FYEKMQ (reference sequence). The trim removed 5 bases at V and 4 bases at J, leaving 21 bases unmatched. The CDR3 DNA is TGTGCCAGCAGCCCGGGTCTAGCGGGGACCCTTACCCTCAAATACAATGAGCAGTTCTTC. Protein: CASSPGLAGTLTLKYNEQFF.

This rearrangement joins TRBV9 to TRBJ2-1; weak D call: TRBD1 (6 bases). Germline lookup yields CDR1 SGDLS and CDR2 YYNGEE. V gave up 0 bases and J gave up 2 bases, with 9 bases separating them. This CDR3 spans 15 amino acids. This chain's CDR3 is CASSVGRTAYNEQFF. For the CDR3, the DNA is TGTGCCAGCAGCGTAGGTCGGACAGCCTACAATGAGCAGTTCTTC. Combining the CDR3 with reference TRBV9 and TRBJ2-1 gives the whole variable domain DSGVTQTPKHLITATGQRVTLRCSPRSGDLSVYWYQQSLDQGLQFLIQYYNGEERAKGNILERFSAQQFPDLHSELNLSSLELGDSALYFCASSVGRTAYNEQFFGPGTRLTVL.

This clonotype was seen repeatedly, ten times or more. The rearrangement joins TRBV7-2 to TRBJ2-5, with 10 bases that match TRBD1. Trimming cost V 1 base and J 5 bases; bases outside gene matches: 7. The CDR3 spans 16 residues. Looked up from germline, CDR1 is SGHTA and CDR2 is FQGNSA. Here the CDR3 DNA reads TGTGCCAGCAGCTTAGGGATGACAGGGGGCCGGGAGACCCAGTACTTC. Translation: CASSLGMTGGRETQYF.

The chain recombines TRBV9 with TRBJ2-7, with 10 bases that match TRBD1. From germline, CDR1 is SGDLS and CDR2 YYNGEE. CDR3 length: 16 residues. Trimming removed 0 bases from V and 5 bases from J; junction bases left unmatched: 8. The CDR3 region has the DNA TGTGCCAGCAGCGTAGATATTGGGACAGGGGTCCACGAGCAGTACTTC. As protein: CASSVDIGTGVHEQYF. Variable domain in full (rest from reference TRBV9 and TRBJ2-7): DSGVTQTPKHLITATGQRVTLRCSPRSGDLSVYWYQQSLDQGLQFLIQYYNGEERAKGNILERFSAQQFPDLHSELNLSSLELGDSALYFCASSVDIGTGVHEQYFGPGTRLTVT.

This clonotype has a count of ten or more. The V and J genes are TRBV7-3 and TRBJ2-1, with 14 nucleotides matching TRBD2. Germline trimming cut 5 bases from V and 10 bases from J; bases unmatched to any gene: 1. CDR3 length: 13 residues. Germline V gene sequence: CDR1 SGHTA, CDR2 FQGTGA. CDR3 sequence (DNA): TGTGCCAGCAGCGGGACTAGCGGGGGAGAGCAGTTCTTC. This gives the protein CASSGTSGGEQFF.

The V call is TRBV4-1, the J call TRBJ1-1; D perhaps matches TRBD1 (5 bases). CDR1 and CDR2 from the germline V gene are MGHRA and YSYEKL. There are 16 residues in the CDR3. V dropped 3 bases and J dropped 5 bases, with 19 bases sitting between them. Written as DNA, the CDR3 is TGCGCCAGCAGCCAGAGCAATTCAGGGTTGAGGACTGAAGCTTTCTTT. This translates into CASSQSNSGLRTEAFF.

The chain employs TRBV6-1 and TRBJ1-5, with D perhaps TRBD1 (5 bases). This CDR3 has 15 amino acids. Trimming left V 6 bases short and J 4 bases short, with 16 bases between. The germline CDR1 and CDR2 sequences are MNHNS and SASEGT. The CDR3 DNA sequence: TGTGCCAGCAGGTTAGGACATCGGTTTAATCAGCCCCAGCATTTT. Translation: CASRLGHRFNQPQHF.

This clonotype was picked up many times. This chain uses TRBV6-2 or TRBV6-3 with TRBJ1-2; no reliable D call. Germline CDR1 reads MNHEY; CDR2 reads SVGEGT. Trimming left V 2 bases short and J 4 bases short, with 8 bases between. The CDR3 has 13 residues. In DNA, the CDR3 is TGTGCCAGCAGTTACGAGGGCGTCTATGGCTACACCTTC. The encoded protein is CASSYEGVYGYTF.

The chain is built from TRBV19 and TRBJ1-5; 10 positions agree with TRBD1. Looked up from germline, CDR1 is LNHDA and CDR2 is SQIVND (reference sequence). The CDR3 has 15 residues. J was trimmed by 10 bases and V by 3 bases; bases with no gene match: 9. CDR3 in amino acids: CASSMNGQGVSPQHF. The CDR3 DNA reads as TGTGCCAGTAGTATGAACGGACAGGGGGTTTCCCCCCAGCATTTT.

This clonotype was counted between two and nine times. The gene calls are TRBV27 and TRBJ1-5; no clear D gene. Deletions cut 3 bases from V and 0 bases from J, with 3 bases between. The CDR3 sequence is 13 residues long. The germline V gene encodes CDR1 MNHEY and CDR2 SMNVEV (reference sequence). The CDR3 is CASSFRSNQPQHF. The CDR3 coding sequence is TGTGCCAGCAGTTTTCGTAGCAATCAGCCCCAGCATTTT.